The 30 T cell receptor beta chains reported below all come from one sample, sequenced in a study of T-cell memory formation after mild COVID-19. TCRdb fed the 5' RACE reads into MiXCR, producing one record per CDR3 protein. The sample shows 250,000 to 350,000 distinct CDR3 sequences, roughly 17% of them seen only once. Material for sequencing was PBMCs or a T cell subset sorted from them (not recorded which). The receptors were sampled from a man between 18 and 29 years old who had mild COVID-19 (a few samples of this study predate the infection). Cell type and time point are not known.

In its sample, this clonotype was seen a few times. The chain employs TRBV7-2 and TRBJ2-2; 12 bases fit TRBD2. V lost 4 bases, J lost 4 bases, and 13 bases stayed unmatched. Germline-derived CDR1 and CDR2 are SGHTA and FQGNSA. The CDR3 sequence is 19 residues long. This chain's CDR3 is CASSWPVTSGGLGTGELFF. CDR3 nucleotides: TGTGCCAGCAGCTGGCCCGTGACTAGCGGGGGCCTCGGCACCGGGGAGCTGTTTTTT.

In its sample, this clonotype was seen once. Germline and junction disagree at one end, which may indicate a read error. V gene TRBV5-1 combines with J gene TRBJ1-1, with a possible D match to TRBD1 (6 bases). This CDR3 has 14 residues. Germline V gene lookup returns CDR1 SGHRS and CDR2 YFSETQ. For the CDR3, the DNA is TGCTCCAGCAGCTGGGGACATGGGGCGACTGAAGCTTTCTTT. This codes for CSSSWGHGATEAFF.

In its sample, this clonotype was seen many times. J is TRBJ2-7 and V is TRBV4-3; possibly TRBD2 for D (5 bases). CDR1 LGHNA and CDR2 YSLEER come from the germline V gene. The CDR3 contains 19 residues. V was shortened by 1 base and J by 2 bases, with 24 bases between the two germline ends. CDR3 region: CASSQGRSSRPPSAYEQYF. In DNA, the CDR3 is TGCGCCAGCAGCCAAGGGAGATCTAGCCGCCCCCCTTCAGCCTACGAGCAGTACTTC.

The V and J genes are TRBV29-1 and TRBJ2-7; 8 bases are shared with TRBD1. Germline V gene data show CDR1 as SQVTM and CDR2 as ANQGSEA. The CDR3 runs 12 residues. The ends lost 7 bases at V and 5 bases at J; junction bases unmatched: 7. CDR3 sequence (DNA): TGCAGCGGCACGACGGACAGGGACGAGCAGTACTTC. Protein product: CSGTTDRDEQYF.

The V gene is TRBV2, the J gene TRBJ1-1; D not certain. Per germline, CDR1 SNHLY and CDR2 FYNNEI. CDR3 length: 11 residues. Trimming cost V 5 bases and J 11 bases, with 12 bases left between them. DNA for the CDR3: TGTGCCAGCAGTCGGACGCGAGGGGCTTTCTTT. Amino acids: CASSRTRGAFF. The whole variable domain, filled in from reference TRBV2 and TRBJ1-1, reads EPEVTQTPSHQVTQMGQEVILRCVPISNHLYFYWYRQILGQKVEFLVSFYNNEISEKSEIFDDQFSVERPDGSNFTLKIRSTKLEDSAMYFCASSRTRGAFFGQGTRLTVV.

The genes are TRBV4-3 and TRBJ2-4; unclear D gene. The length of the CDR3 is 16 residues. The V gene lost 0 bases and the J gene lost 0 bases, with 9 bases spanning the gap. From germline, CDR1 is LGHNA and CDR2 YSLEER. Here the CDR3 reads CASSQDRTEAKNIQYF. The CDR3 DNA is TGCGCCAGCAGCCAAGATCGGACCGAAGCCAAAAACATTCAGTACTTC.

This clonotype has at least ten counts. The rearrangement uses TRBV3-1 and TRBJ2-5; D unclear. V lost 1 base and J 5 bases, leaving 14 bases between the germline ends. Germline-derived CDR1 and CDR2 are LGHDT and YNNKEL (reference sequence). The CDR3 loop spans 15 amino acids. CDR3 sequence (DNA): TGTGCCAGCAGCCAAGGAGAGGTAGCCGTCGAGACCCAGTACTTC. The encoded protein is CASSQGEVAVETQYF.

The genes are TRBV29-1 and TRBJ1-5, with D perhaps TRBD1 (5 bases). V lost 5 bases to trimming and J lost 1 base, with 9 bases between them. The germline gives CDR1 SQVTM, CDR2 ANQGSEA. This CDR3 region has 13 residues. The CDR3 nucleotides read TGCAGCGTTTCCCGGGACAGCAATCAGCCCCAGCATTTT. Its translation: CSVSRDSNQPQHF.

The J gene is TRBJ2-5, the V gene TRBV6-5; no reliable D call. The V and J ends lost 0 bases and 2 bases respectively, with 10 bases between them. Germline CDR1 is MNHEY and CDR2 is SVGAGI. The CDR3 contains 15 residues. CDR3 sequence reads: CASSYSRLLQETQYF. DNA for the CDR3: TGTGCCAGCAGTTACTCGAGGCTGCTTCAAGAGACCCAGTACTTC.

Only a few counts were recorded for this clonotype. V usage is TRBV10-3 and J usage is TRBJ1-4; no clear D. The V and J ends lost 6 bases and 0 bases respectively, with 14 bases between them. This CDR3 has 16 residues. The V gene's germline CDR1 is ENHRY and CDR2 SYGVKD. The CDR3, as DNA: TGTGCCATCAGCAACCCCACCGAAGCAACTAATGAAAAACTGTTTTTT. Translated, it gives CAISNPTEATNEKLFF.

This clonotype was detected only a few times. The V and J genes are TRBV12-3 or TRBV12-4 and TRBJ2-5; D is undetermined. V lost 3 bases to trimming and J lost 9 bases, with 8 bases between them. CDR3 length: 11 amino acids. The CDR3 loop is CASSFRAAQYF. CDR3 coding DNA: TGTGCCAGCAGTTTCCGCGCGGCCCAGTACTTC.

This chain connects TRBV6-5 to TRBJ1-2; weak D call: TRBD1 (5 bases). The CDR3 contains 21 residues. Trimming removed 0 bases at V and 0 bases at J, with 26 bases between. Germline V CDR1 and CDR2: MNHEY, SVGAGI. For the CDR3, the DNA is TGTGCCAGCAGTTACTCGACCCCGGGGCTCGGCCGATTAGAAGCTAACTATGGCTACACCTTC. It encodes CASSYSTPGLGRLEANYGYTF.

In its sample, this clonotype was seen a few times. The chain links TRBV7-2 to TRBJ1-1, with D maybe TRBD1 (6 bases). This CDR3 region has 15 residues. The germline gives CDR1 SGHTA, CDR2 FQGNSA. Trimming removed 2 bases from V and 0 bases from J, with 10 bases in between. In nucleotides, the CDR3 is TGTGCCAGCAGCTTATATTCAGGGGTGAACACTGAAGCTTTCTTT. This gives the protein CASSLYSGVNTEAFF.

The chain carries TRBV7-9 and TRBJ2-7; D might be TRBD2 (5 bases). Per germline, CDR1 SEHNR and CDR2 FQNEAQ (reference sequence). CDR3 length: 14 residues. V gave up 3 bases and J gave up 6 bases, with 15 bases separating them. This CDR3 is CASSFGGREGEQYV. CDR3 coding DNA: TGTGCCAGCAGCTTCGGCGGGCGTGAGGGCGAGCAGTACGTC.

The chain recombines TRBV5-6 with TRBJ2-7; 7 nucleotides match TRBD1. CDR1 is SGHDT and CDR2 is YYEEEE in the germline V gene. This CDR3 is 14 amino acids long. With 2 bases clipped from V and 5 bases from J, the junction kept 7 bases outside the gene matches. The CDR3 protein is CASSFAPGTDEQYF. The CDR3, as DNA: TGTGCCAGCAGCTTTGCACCCGGGACAGACGAGCAGTACTTC.

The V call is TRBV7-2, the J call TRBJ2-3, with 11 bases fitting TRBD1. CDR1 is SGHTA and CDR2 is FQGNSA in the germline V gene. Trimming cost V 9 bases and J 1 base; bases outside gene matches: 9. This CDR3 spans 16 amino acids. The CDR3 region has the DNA TGTGCCAGAAGCCCCGGGACAGGGGGACGCACAGATACGCAGTATTTT. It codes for CARSPGTGGRTDTQYF.

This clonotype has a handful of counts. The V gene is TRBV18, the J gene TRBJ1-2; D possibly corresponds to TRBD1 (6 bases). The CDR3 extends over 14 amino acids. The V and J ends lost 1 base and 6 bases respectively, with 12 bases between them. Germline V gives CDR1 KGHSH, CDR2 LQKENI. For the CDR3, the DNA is TGTGCCAGCTCACCACTTGGCAGGGGAGATGGCTACACCTTC. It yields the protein CASSPLGRGDGYTF.

The chain's CDR3 is CASSLSPGGLNEKLFF. The CDR3 nucleotides are TGTGCCAGCAGCTTGAGCCCAGGGGGCCTTAATGAAAAACTGTTTTTT. V gene TRBV5-4 combines with J gene TRBJ1-4, with TRBD1 identical over 8 bases. After removal of 1 base from V and 4 bases from J, the junction contained 6 bases not matched to a gene. This CDR3 is built from 16 residues. In germline, CDR1 is SGHNT, CDR2 YYREEE (reference sequence).

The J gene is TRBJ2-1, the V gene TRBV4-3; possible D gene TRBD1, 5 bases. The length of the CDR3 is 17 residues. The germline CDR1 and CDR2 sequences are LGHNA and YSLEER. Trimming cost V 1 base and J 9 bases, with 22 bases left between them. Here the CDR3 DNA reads TGCGCCAGCAGCCAAGTCGAAGGGGCAGGGCGCTCGAGTGAGCAGTTCTTC. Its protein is CASSQVEGAGRSSEQFF.

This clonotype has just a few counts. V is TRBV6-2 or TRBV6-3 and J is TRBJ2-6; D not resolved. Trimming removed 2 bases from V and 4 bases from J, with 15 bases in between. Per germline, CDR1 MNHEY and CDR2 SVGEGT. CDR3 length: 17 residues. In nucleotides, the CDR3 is TGTGCCAGCAGTTACCATTCATCCGGGCCCGGGGCCAACGTCCTGACTTTC. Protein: CASSYHSSGPGANVLTF.

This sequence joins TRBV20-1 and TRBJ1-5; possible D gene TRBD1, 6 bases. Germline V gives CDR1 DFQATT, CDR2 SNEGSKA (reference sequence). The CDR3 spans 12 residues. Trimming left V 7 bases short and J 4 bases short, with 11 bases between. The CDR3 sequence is CSGGGGNQPQHF. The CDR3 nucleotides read TGCAGTGGGGGGGGCGGAAATCAGCCCCAGCATTTT.

DNA for the CDR3: TGTGCCAGCAGTTTAGGACAGGGAAGGGGCAATCAGCCCCAGCATTTT. Its translation: CASSLGQGRGNQPQHF. The rearrangement links TRBV12-3 or TRBV12-4 to TRBJ1-5; TRBD1 matches 7 bases. Trimming removed 1 base from V and 2 bases from J; junction bases left unmatched: 5. This CDR3 is 16 amino acids long.

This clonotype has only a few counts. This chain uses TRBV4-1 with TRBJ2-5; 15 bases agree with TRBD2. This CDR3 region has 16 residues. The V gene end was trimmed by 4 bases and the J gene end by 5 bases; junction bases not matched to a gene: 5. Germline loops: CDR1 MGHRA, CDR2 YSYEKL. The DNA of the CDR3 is TGCGCCAGCAGCCTGGGACTAGCGGGGGGCCCGGAGACCCAGTACTTC. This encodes CASSLGLAGGPETQYF.

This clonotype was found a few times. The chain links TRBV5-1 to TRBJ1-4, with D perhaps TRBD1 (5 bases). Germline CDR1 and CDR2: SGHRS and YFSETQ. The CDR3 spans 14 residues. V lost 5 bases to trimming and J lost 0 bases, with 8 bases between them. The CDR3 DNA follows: TGCGCCAGCAGGACGGGGCCAACTAATGAAAAACTGTTTTTT. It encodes CASRTGPTNEKLFF.

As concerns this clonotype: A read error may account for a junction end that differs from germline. CDR3 in DNA: TGTGCCAGCAGCTTCCCCCGGACAGCCCCGGTCTTT. It encodes CASSFPRTAPVF. The chain employs TRBV3-1 and TRBJ1-6; weak D call: TRBD1 (6 bases). Germline V gives CDR1 LGHDT, CDR2 YNNKEL (reference sequence). There are 12 residues in the CDR3.

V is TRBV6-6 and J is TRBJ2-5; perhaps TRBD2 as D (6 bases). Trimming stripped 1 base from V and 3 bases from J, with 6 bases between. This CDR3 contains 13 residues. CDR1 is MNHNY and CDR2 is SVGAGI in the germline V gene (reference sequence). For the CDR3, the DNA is TGTGCCAGCAGTTACTGGACTAAAGAGACCCAGTACTTC. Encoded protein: CASSYWTKETQYF.

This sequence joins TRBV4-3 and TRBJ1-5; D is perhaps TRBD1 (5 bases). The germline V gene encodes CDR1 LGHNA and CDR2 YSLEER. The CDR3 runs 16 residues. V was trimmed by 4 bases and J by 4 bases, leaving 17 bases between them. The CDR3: CASSRGVTGENQPQHF. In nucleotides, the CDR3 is TGCGCCAGCAGCCGGGGGGTGACGGGGGAAAATCAGCCCCAGCATTTT.

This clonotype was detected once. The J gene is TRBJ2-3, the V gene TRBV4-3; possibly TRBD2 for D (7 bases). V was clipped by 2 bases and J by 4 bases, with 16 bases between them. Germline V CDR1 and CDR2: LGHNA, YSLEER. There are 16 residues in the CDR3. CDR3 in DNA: TGCGCCAGCAGCCAACGGGCGGGGGCACTCTCAGATACGCAGTATTTT. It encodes CASSQRAGALSDTQYF.

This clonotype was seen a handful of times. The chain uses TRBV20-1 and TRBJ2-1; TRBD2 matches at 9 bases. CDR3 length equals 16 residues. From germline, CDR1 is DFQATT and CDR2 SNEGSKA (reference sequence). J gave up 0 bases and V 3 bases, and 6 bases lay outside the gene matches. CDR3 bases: TGCAGTGCTAGGGCTCTTAGCGGGGGCTCCTACAATGAGCAGTTCTTC. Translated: CSARALSGGSYNEQFF.

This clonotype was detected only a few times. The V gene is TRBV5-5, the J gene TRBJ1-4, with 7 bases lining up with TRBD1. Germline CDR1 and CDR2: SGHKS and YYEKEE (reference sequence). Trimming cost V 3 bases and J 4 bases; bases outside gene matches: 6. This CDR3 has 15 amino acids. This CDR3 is CASSSGTAFNEKLFF. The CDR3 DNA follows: TGTGCCAGCAGCTCAGGGACAGCATTTAATGAAAAACTGTTTTTT.